These 24 T cell receptor beta chains were sequenced from one sample in a study of blood T cell repertoires in COVID-19. Sequenced by immunoSEQ multiplex PCR; TCRdb stores in-frame clones only, minus some. This table holds more than 200,000 clones, about 88% found once. Sequencing was performed on peripheral blood. The receptors originated from a woman in her sixties with COVID-19, enrolled during active disease.

CDR3 sequence reads: CAWNTGQGGSYEQYF. Written as DNA, the CDR3 is TGTGCCTGGAACACGGGACAGGGAGGTTCCTACGAGCAGTACTTC. The J gene is TRBJ2-7, the V gene TRBV30; 9 nucleotides line up with TRBD1. J lost 1 base, V lost 4 bases, and 8 bases had no gene match. The CDR3 runs to 15 residues. The germline CDR1 and CDR2 sequences are GTSNPN and SVGIG (reference sequence).

This chain joins TRBV29-1 and TRBJ1-2; TRBD1 matches at 10 bases. Germline CDR1 and CDR2: SQVTM and ANQGSEA. Trimming removed 6 bases from V and 7 bases from J; junction bases left unmatched: 14. The CDR3 spans 15 residues. CDR3 in amino acids: CSVQIGTGVVRGYTF. The CDR3 DNA is TGCAGCGTACAGATAGGGACAGGGGTTGTGCGTGGCTACACCTTC.

The chain couples TRBV9 to TRBJ1-4; perhaps TRBD1 as D (5 bases). CDR3 length: 15 amino acids. The germline CDR1 and CDR2 sequences are SGDLS and YYNGEE. V dropped 6 bases and J dropped 3 bases, with 15 bases sitting between them. The CDR3 spells CASTRGDKANEKLFF. DNA for the CDR3: TGTGCCAGCACCCGGGGGGATAAGGCTAATGAAAAACTGTTTTTT.

The chain carries TRBV7-2 and TRBJ1-5; D possibly corresponds to TRBD1 (5 bases). V was pared by 2 bases and J by 6 bases, with 14 bases between. The CDR3 has 15 residues. Per germline, CDR1 SGHTA and CDR2 FQGNSA. The CDR3 sequence is CASSLYQGESQPQHF. In nucleotides, the CDR3 is TGTGCCAGCAGCTTATACCAGGGTGAGAGTCAGCCCCAGCATTTT.

DNA for the CDR3: TGTGCCAGCAGCCAAGGGAGCTCCTATAATTCACCCCTCCACTTT. Translation gives CASSQGSSYNSPLHF. The chain recombines TRBV5-4 with TRBJ1-6; D uncertain. With 4 bases removed from V and 0 bases from J, the gap between germline ends came to 8 bases. The length of the CDR3 is 15 residues. From germline, CDR1 is SGHNT and CDR2 YYREEE (reference sequence).

This rearrangement joins TRBV6-6 to TRBJ1-2; 11 nucleotides line up with TRBD1. The CDR3 extends over 16 amino acids. V lost 4 bases to trimming and J lost 6 bases; unmatched junction nucleotides: 10. CDR1 MNHNY and CDR2 SVGAGI come from the germline V gene (reference sequence). CDR3 in DNA: TGTGCCAGCAGTTCAATCACCGGGACAGGGGGAGATGGCTACACCTTC. This encodes CASSSITGTGGDGYTF.

The rearrangement joins TRBV5-1 to TRBJ1-6; maybe TRBD1 (6 bases). The CDR3 extends over 14 amino acids. Trimming removed 6 bases from V and 9 bases from J, with 16 bases in between. In germline, CDR1 is SGHRS, CDR2 YFSETQ. CDR3 DNA: TGCGCCAGCACCTGGGGGGGGCTGAGTTCACCCCTCCACTTT. It is translated as CASTWGGLSSPLHF.

The chain is built from TRBV11-2 and TRBJ2-5; D not resolved. This CDR3 region has 13 residues. Between the trimmed V and J ends, which lost 5 bases and 1 base, there was a span of 8 bases. From germline, CDR1 is SGHAT and CDR2 FQNNGV. As DNA, the CDR3 is TGTGCCAGCAGCCCTGACTCCCAAGAGACCCAGTACTTC. Translation: CASSPDSQETQYF.

The DNA of the CDR3 is TGTGCCAGCAGTTACTCCGGTGCAAACACTGAAGCTTTCTTT. Translated: CASSYSGANTEAFF. The J gene is TRBJ1-1, the V gene TRBV6-6; unclear D gene. The germline V and J ends were trimmed by 0 bases and 2 bases, with 7 bases remaining between them. Germline V gene lookup returns CDR1 MNHNY and CDR2 SVGAGI (reference sequence). The CDR3 extends over 14 amino acids.

This clone has only a few counts. The chain joins TRBV19 to TRBJ1-5; D may be TRBD1 (6 bases). CDR1 is LNHDA, CDR2 SQIVND, per germline (reference sequence). The CDR3 totals 13 residues. V was trimmed by 7 bases and J by 7 bases, leaving 14 bases between them. The CDR3 nucleotides are TGTGCCAGTAACCACAGGGTGGGCCAGCCCCAGCATTTT. This translates into CASNHRVGQPQHF.

The chain has TRBV5-1 and TRBJ1-1; D is ambiguous. CDR3 length: 13 amino acids. Trimming pared 0 bases from V and 4 bases from J, leaving 7 bases between. From germline, CDR1 is SGHRS and CDR2 YFSETQ. In DNA, the CDR3 is TGCGCCAGCAGCTTGGCCCCCAGCACTGAAGCTTTCTTT. It specifies CASSLAPSTEAFF.

The rearrangement uses TRBV13 and TRBJ2-1; TRBD1 might be the D (6 bases). V was shortened by 5 bases and J by 5 bases, with 16 bases between the two germline ends. Looked up from germline, CDR1 is PRHDT and CDR2 is FYEKMQ (reference sequence). This CDR3 has 15 amino acids. The CDR3 here is CASSRRGTGDNEQFF. CDR3 bases: TGTGCCAGCAGCCGAAGGGGGACCGGAGACAATGAGCAGTTCTTC.

The chain uses TRBV6-5 and TRBJ1-1; 7 bases line up with TRBD1. The V segment lost 0 bases and the J segment 0 bases; nucleotides outside the gene matches: 4. Per germline, CDR1 MNHEY and CDR2 SVGAGI. The CDR3 is made up of 16 amino acids. CDR3 loop: CASSYSSGQVNTEAFF. The CDR3 DNA sequence: TGTGCCAGCAGTTACTCTTCCGGACAGGTGAACACTGAAGCTTTCTTT.

A remark on this clone: The junction departs from germline at one end; a sequencing error may be responsible. The CDR3 sequence is CASSLGLAGELFF. The CDR3 coding sequence is TGTGCCAGCAGCCTGGGACTAGCCGGCGAGCTGTTTTTT. The chain carries TRBV11-1 and TRBJ2-2, with TRBD2 matching over 9 bases. The CDR3 totals 13 residues. Germline CDR1 reads SGHAT; CDR2 reads FQDESV (reference sequence).

The V call is TRBV4-1, the J call TRBJ2-3, with 7 bases aligning to TRBD2. The germline CDR1 and CDR2 sequences are MGHRA and YSYEKL. V was clipped by 0 bases and J by 2 bases; unmatched bases: 8. The CDR3 is 17 residues long. The CDR3 DNA is TGCGCCAGCAGCCAAGATCGGGCTAGCGGATACACAGATACGCAGTATTTT. Its protein is CASSQDRASGYTDTQYF.

The chain is built from TRBV29-1 and TRBJ2-2; no reliable D call. Germline V gene sequence: CDR1 SQVTM, CDR2 ANQGSEA. CDR3 length: 12 amino acids. The V end lost 1 base, the J end lost 5 bases, and 5 bases lay between the germline ends. CDR3 protein: CSVEGLTGELFF. The CDR3 DNA follows: TGCAGCGTTGAAGGGCTTACCGGGGAGCTGTTTTTT.

The chain couples TRBV29-1 to TRBJ1-2; the match to TRBD1 covers 8 bases. From germline, CDR1 is SQVTM and CDR2 ANQGSEA. This CDR3 comprises 14 residues. The trim removed 1 base at V and 7 bases at J, leaving 8 bases unmatched. The CDR3 sequence: CSVEVGQGARGYTF. The CDR3, as DNA: TGCAGCGTTGAAGTGGGCCAGGGGGCGCGTGGCTACACCTTC. Looking up the rest from reference TRBV29-1 and TRBJ1-2 gives the full variable domain: SAVISQKPSRDICQRGTSLTIQCQVDSQVTMMFWYRQQPGQSLTLIATANQGSEATYESGFVIDKFPISRPNLTFSTLTVSNMSPEDSSIYLCSVEVGQGARGYTFGSGTRLTVV.

V and J are TRBV5-1 and TRBJ2-7; 7 nucleotides align to TRBD1. The CDR3 loop spans 15 amino acids. CDR1 and CDR2 from the germline V gene are SGHRS and YFSETQ. The V segment lost 1 base and the J segment 0 bases; nucleotides outside the gene matches: 4. CDR3 region: CASSLTGAASYEQYF. The DNA of the CDR3 is TGCGCCAGCAGCTTGACAGGGGCCGCCTCCTACGAGCAGTACTTC. The complete variable domain, with remaining parts taken from reference TRBV5-1 and TRBJ2-7, reads KAGVTQTPRYLIKTRGQQVTLSCSPISGHRSVSWYQQTPGQGLQFLFEYFSETQRNKGNFPGRFSGRQFSNSRSEMNVSTLELGDSALYLCASSLTGAASYEQYFGPGTRLTVT.

CDR3 DNA sequence: TGTGCCAGCAGCCAAACTTTTTCGCTCTCTGGAAACACCATATATTTT. It translates to CASSQTFSLSGNTIYF. The chain uses TRBV9 and TRBJ1-3; unclear D gene. Germline CDR1 reads SGDLS; CDR2 reads YYNGEE. The CDR3 spans 16 residues. The germline V and J ends were trimmed by 4 bases and 0 bases, with 14 bases remaining between them. Full variable domain (outside the CDR3, taken from reference TRBV9 and TRBJ1-3): DSGVTQTPKHLITATGQRVTLRCSPRSGDLSVYWYQQSLDQGLQFLIQYYNGEERAKGNILERFSAQQFPDLHSELNLSSLELGDSALYFCASSQTFSLSGNTIYFGEGSWLTVV.

The J gene is TRBJ1-5, the V gene TRBV5-8; TRBD1 aligns across 7 bases. CDR3 size: 15 residues. CDR1 is SGHTS and CDR2 is YDEGEE in the germline V gene. The J segment lost 7 bases and the V segment lost 0 bases, leaving 7 bases of the junction unmatched. CDR3 loop: CASSLVVGGRQPQHF. The CDR3, as DNA: TGTGCCAGCAGCTTGGTTGTAGGGGGCAGGCAGCCCCAGCATTTT. The full variable domain, rest sourced from reference TRBV5-8 and TRBJ1-5, is EAGVTQSPTHLIKTRGQQATLRCSPISGHTSVYWYQQALGLGLQFLLWYDEGEERNRGNFPPRFSGRQFPNYSSELNVNALELEDSALYLCASSLVVGGRQPQHFGDGTRLSIL.

The chain links TRBV2 to TRBJ2-5, with 9 bases aligning to TRBD1. Germline V gene data show CDR1 as SNHLY and CDR2 as FYNNEI. CDR3 length: 12 amino acids. Germline trimming cut 6 bases from V and 7 bases from J; bases unmatched to any gene: 3. The CDR3 sequence is CASRGQGRTQYF. CDR3 nucleotide sequence: TGTGCCAGCAGGGGACAGGGCAGGACCCAGTACTTC.

This clone was recorded once. V gene TRBV7-2 combines with J gene TRBJ1-3; unclear D gene. Germline CDR1 reads SGHTA; CDR2 reads FQGNSA. The V and J ends lost 3 bases and 0 bases respectively, with 6 bases between them. The length of the CDR3 is 14 residues. The CDR3 reads CASSFQSSGNTIYF. The CDR3 DNA reads as TGTGCCAGCAGCTTTCAATCCTCTGGAAACACCATATATTTT.

The chain recombines TRBV24-1 with TRBJ2-5; possible D gene TRBD1, 5 bases. The CDR3 is 12 amino acids. Trimming took 5 bases from V and 5 from J, leaving 8 bases between them. Germline values: CDR1 KGHDR, CDR2 SFDVKD. The CDR3 sequence: CATSAGLETQYF. In DNA, the CDR3 is TGTGCCACCAGTGCAGGGTTGGAGACCCAGTACTTC.

This clone was observed a single time. V usage is TRBV11-2 and J usage is TRBJ2-1; 15 nucleotides line up with TRBD2. Germline assignment: CDR1 SGHAT and CDR2 FQNNGV. With 6 bases clipped from V and 2 bases from J, the junction kept 11 bases outside the gene matches. The CDR3 is made up of 19 amino acids. Here the CDR3 reads CASSRAGTSGRNTYNEQFF. The CDR3 DNA follows: TGTGCCAGCAGTCGCGCCGGGACTAGCGGGAGGAATACCTACAATGAGCAGTTCTTC. The entire variable domain, with the rest obtained from reference TRBV11-2 and TRBJ2-1, is as follows: EAGVAQSPRYKIIEKRQSVAFWCNPISGHATLYWYQQILGQGPKLLIQFQNNGVVDDSQLPKDRFSAERLKGVDSTLKIQPAKLEDSAVYLCASSRAGTSGRNTYNEQFFGPGTRLTVL.